This T cell receptor beta chain was sequenced during a study of molecular identifiers for immune sequencing clone quantification. Looking at the study overall: Replicates partitioned RNA from approximately 20,000 or 98,000 naive CD8 cells into five parts, sequencing four.

TCRdb analysed the PCR reads with MiXCR anew, one entry per CDR3 protein. The data contain more than 300,000 distinct CDR3 sequences, 20% to 25% of them seen just once; the ten biggest clones take up about 0.81%. Germline CDR1 is SEHNR and CDR2 is FQNEAQ (reference sequence). There are 14 residues in the CDR3. This clonotype was counted between two and nine times. The junction does not match germline at one end; this may be a read error. The source is a human donor in good health. Some libraries in this study had Jurkat cell RNA spiked in. What was sequenced was naive CD8+ T cells from blood, with Jurkat cell RNA spiked in. Described subset: FACS-sorted CD8+CD4-CCR7+CD45RA+ naive T cells. This chain links TRBV7-9 with TRBJ2-3; D ambiguous. CDR3 protein: CTSSLTVSTDTQYF. DNA for the CDR3: TGTACCAGCAGCTTAACTGTTAGCACAGATACGCAGTATTTT.